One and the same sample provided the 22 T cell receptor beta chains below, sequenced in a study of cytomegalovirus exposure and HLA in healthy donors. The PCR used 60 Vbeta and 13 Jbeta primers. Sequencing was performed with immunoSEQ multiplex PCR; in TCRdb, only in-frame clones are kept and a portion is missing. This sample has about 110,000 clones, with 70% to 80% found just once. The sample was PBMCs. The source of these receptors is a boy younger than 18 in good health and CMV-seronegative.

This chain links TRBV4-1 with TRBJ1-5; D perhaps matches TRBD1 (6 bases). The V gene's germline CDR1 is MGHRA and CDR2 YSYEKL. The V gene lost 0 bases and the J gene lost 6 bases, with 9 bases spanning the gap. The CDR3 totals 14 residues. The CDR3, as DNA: TGCGCCAGCAGCCAAGATACAGGGAGTCAGCCCCAGCATTTT. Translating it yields CASSQDTGSQPQHF.

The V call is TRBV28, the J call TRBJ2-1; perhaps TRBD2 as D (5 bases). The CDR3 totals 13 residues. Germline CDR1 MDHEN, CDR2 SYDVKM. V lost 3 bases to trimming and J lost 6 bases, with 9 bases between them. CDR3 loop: CASSLDWFNEQFF. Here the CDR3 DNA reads TGTGCCAGCAGTTTGGACTGGTTCAATGAGCAGTTCTTC.

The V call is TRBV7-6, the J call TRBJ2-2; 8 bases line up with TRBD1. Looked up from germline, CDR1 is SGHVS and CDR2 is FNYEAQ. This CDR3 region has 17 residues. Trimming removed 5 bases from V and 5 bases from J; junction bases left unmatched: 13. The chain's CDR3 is CASSQTIQGAETGELFF. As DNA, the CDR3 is TGTGCCAGCAGCCAAACAATTCAGGGGGCTGAAACCGGGGAGCTGTTTTTT.

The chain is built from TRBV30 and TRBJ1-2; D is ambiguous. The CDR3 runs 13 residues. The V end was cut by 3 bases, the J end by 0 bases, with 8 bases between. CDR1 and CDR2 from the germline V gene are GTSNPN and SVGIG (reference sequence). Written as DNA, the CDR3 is TGTGCCTGGAGCCCAGTTACTAACTATGGCTACACCTTC. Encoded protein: CAWSPVTNYGYTF.

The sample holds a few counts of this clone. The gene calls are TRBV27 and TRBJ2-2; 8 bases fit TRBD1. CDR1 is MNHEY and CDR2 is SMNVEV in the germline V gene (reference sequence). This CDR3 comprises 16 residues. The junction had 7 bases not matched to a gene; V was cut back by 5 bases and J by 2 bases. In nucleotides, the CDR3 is TGTGCCAGCAGTCAGGCGGGACAGGAAAACACCGGGGAGCTGTTTTTT. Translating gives CASSQAGQENTGELFF.

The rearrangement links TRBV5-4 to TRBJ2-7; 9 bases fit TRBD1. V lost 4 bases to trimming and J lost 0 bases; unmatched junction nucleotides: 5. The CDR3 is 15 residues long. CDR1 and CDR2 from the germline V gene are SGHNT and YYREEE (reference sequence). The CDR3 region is CASSNRDRASYEQYF. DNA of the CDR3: TGTGCCAGCAGCAACCGGGACAGGGCCTCCTACGAGCAGTACTTC.

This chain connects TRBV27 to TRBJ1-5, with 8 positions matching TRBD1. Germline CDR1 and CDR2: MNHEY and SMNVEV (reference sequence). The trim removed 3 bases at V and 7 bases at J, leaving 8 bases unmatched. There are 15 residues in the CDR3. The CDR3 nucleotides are TGTGCCAGCAGTTTGACAGGGGCCACAAAACAGCCCCAGCATTTT. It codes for CASSLTGATKQPQHF.

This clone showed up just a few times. DNA of the CDR3: TGCGCCAGCAAGAGGGGACAGGGCACTGAAGCTTTCTTT. Protein product: CASKRGQGTEAFF. V is TRBV10-1 and J is TRBJ1-1, with 9 positions matching TRBD1. From germline, CDR1 is WNHNN and CDR2 SYGVQD (reference sequence). J was trimmed by 4 bases and V by 7 bases; bases with no gene match: 4. There are 13 residues in the CDR3.

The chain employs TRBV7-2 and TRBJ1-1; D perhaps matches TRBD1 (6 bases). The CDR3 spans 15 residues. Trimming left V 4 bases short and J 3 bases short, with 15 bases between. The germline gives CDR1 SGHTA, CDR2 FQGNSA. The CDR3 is CASSYSRGDYTEAFF. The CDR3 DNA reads TGTGCCAGCAGCTACTCCAGGGGAGACTACACTGAAGCTTTCTTT. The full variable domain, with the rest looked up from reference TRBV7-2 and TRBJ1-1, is GAGVSQSPSNKVTEKGKDVELRCDPISGHTALYWYRQSLGQGLEFLIYFQGNSAPDKSGLPSDRFSAERTGGSVSTLTIQRTQQEDSAVYLCASSYSRGDYTEAFFGQGTRLTVV.

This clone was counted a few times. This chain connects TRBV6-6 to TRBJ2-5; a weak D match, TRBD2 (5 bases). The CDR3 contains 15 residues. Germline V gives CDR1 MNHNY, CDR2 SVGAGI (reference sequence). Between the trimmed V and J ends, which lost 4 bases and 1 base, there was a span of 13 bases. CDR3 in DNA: TGTGCCAGCAGTTTCCGGGGAGTTACCCAAGAGACCCAGTACTTC. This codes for CASSFRGVTQETQYF.

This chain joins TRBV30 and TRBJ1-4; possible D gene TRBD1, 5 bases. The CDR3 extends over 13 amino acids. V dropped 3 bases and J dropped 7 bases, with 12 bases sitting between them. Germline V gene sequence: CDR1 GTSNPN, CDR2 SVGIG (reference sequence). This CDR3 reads CAWSGRGGEKLFF. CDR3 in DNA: TGTGCCTGGAGCGGGCGGGGCGGTGAAAAACTGTTTTTT.

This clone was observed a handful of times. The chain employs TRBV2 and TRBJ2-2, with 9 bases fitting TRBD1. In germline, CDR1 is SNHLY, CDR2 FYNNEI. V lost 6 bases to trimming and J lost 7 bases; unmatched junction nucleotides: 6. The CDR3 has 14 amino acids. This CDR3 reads CASRDDRGYGELFF. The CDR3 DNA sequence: TGTGCCAGCAGAGATGACAGGGGGTACGGGGAGCTGTTTTTT.

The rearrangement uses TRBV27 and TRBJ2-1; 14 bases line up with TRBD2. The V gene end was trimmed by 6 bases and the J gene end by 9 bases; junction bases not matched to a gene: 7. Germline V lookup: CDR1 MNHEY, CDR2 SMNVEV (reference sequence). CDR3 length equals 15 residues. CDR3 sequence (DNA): TGTGCCAGCAGGCGACTAGCGGGGGGGCCGATTGAGCAGTTCTTC. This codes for CASRRLAGGPIEQFF.

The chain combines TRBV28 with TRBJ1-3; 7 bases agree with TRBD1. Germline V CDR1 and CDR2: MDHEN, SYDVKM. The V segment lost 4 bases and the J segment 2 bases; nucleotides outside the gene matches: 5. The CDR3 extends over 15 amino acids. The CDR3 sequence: CASSSTGAAGNTIYF. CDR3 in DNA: TGTGCCAGCAGTTCCACAGGGGCAGCTGGAAACACCATATATTTT.

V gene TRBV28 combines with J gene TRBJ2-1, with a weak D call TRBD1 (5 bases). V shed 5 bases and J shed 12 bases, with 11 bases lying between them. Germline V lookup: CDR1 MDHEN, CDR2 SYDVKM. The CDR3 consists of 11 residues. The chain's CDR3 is CASSVQDGQFF. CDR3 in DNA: TGTGCCAGCAGTGTACAGGACGGGCAGTTCTTC.

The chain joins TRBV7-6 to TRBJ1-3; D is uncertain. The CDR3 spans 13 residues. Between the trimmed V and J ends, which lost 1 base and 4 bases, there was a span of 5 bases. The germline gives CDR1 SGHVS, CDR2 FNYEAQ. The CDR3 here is CASSLGPGNTIYF. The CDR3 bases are TGTGCCAGCAGCTTAGGGCCCGGAAACACCATATATTTT.

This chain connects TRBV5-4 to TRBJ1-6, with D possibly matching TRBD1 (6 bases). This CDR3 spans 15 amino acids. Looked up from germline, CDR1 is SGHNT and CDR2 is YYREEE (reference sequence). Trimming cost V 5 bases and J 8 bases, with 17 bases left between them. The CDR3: CASSSPGVRDSPLHF. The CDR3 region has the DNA TGTGCCAGCAGTTCTCCAGGGGTTCGTGATTCACCCCTCCACTTT.

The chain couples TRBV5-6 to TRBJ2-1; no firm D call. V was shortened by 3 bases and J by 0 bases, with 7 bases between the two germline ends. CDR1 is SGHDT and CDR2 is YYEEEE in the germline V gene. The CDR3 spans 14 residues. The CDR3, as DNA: TGTGCCAGCAGCTCAAGCGACTCCTACAATGAGCAGTTCTTC. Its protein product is CASSSSDSYNEQFF. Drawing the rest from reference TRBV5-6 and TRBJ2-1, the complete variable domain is DAGVTQSPTHLIKTRGQQVTLRCSPKSGHDTVSWYQQALGQGPQFIFQYYEEEERQRGNFPDRFSGHQFPNYSSELNVNALLLGDSALYLCASSSSDSYNEQFFGPGTRLTVL.

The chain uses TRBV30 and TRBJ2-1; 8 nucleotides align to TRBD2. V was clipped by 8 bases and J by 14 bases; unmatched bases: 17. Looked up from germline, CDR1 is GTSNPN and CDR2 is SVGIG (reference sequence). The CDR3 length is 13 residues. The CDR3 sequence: CAGLCGGRGGEFF. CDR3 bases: TGTGCCGGGCTTTGCGGGGGGCGGGGTGGGGAGTTCTTC.

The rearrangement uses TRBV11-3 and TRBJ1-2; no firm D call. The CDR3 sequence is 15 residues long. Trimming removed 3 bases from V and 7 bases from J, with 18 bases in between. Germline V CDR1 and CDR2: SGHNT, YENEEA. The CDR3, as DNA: TGTGCCAGCAGCTTCTCCGGGGTAGATTTTTTTGGCTACACCTTC. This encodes CASSFSGVDFFGYTF. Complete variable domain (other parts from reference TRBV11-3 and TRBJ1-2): EAGVVQSPRYKIIEKKQPVAFWCNPISGHNTLYWYLQNLGQGPELLIRYENEEAVDDSQLPKDRFSAERLKGVDSTLKIQPAELGDSAVYLCASSFSGVDFFGYTFGSGTRLTVV.

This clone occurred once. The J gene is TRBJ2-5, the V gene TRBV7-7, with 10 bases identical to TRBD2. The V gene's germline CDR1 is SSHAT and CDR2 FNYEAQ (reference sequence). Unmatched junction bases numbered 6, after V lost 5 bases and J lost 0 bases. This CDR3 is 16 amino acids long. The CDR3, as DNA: TGTGCCAGCAGCAACCTAGCGGGGGACAACCAAGAGACCCAGTACTTC. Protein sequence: CASSNLAGDNQETQYF. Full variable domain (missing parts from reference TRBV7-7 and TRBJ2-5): GAGVSQSPRYKVTKRGQDVTLRCDPISSHATLYWYQQALGQGPEFLTYFNYEAQPDKSGLPSDRFSAERPEGSISTLTIQRTEQRDSAMYRCASSNLAGDNQETQYFGPGTRLLVL.

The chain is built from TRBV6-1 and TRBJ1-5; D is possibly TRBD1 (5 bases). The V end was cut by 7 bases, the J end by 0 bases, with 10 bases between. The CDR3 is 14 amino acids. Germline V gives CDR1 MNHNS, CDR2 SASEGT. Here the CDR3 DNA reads TGTGCCAGCACCCAGGGCGTTAGCAATCAGCCCCAGCATTTT. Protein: CASTQGVSNQPQHF.